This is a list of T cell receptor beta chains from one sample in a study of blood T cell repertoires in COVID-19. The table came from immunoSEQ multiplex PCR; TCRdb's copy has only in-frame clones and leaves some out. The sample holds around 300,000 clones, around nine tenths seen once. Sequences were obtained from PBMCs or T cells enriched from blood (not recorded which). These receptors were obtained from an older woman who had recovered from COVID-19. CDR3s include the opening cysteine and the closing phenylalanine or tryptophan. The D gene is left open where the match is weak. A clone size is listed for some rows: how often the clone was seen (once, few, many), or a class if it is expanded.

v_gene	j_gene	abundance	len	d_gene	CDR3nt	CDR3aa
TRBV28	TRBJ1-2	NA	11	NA	TGTGCCAGCGGAGTAAACTATGGCTACACCTTC	CASGVNYGYTF
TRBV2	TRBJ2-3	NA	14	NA	TGTGCCAGCAGTGATGGCGGTTCACCAGATACGCAGTATTTT	CASSDGGSPDTQYF
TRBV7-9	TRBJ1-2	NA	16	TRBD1	TGTGCCAGCAGCTCCTTCGACAGGGGGTTTCGAGGTGGCTACACCTTC	CASSSFDRGFRGGYTF
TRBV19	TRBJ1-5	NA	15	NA	TGTGCCAGTTCCTGGGGGGGCTATAGCAATCAGCCCCAGCATTTT	CASSWGGYSNQPQHF
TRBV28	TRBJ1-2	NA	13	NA	TGTGCCAGCAGAAAAACAGGGCCTGACGGCTACACCTTC	CASRKTGPDGYTF
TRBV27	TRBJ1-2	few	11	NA	TGTGCCAGCAGACTCCGGGAAGGCTACACCTTC	CASRLREGYTF
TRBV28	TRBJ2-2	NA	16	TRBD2	TGTGCCACCAAAGACTTCCCGGGACTAGCCATCGGGGAGCTGTTTTTT	CATKDFPGLAIGELFF
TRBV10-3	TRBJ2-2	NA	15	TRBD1	TGTGCCATCGACCCCGGGACAGGGGCCACCGGGGAGCTGTTTTTT	CAIDPGTGATGELFF
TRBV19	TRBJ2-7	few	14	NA	TGTGCCAGTAGTCCAGGAGGGGGGGCCTACGAGCAGTACTTC	CASSPGGGAYEQYF
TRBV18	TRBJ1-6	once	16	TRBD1	TGTGCCAGCTCACCAGGGACAGGGGCGAATAATTCACCCCTCCACTTT	CASSPGTGANNSPLHF
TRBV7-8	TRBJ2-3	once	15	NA	TGTGCCAGCAGCCTTTTGGAGGGCGGCAGCGATACGCAGTATTTT	CASSLLEGGSDTQYF
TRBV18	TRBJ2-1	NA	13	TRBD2	TGTGCCAGCTCCGGGGGGACGGGAAACGAGCAGTTCTTC	CASSGGTGNEQFF
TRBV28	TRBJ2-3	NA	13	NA	TGTGCCAGCAGCACCGTTACAGGGTTTACGCAGTATTTT	CASSTVTGFTQYF
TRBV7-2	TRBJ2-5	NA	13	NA	TGTGCCAGCAGCTCCCGACTTGGAGAGACCCAGTACTTC	CASSSRLGETQYF
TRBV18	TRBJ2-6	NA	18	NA	TGTGCCAGCTCACCCGTGTTCGCGGGATTCTCTGGGGCCAACGTCCTGACTTTC	CASSPVFAGFSGANVLTF
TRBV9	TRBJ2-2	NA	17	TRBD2	TGTGCCAGCAGCGTATCTCTCGCGGGAGGAGGAACCGGGGAGCTGTTTTTT	CASSVSLAGGGTGELFF
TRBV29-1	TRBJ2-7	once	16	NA	TGCAGCGTTGAGTGGTTTGGCAGGGGCCCAACCTACGAGCAGTACTTC	CSVEWFGRGPTYEQYF
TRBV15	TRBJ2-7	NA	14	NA	TGTGCCACCAGCAGAGATCTTCAGGGGAACGAGCAGTACTTC	CATSRDLQGNEQYF
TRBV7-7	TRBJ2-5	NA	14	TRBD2	TGTGCTAGCAGCCTACTAGCGGGGGAAGAGACCCAGTACTTC	CASSLLAGEETQYF
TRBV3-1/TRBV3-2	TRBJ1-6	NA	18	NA	TGTGCCAGCAGCCGCCGGGTGACTTCGGGTCGTTATAATTCACCCCTCCACTTT	CASSRRVTSGRYNSPLHF
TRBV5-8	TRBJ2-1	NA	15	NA	TGTGCCAGCAGCTTCCAGGGATTAAACTACAATGAGCAGTTCTTC	CASSFQGLNYNEQFF